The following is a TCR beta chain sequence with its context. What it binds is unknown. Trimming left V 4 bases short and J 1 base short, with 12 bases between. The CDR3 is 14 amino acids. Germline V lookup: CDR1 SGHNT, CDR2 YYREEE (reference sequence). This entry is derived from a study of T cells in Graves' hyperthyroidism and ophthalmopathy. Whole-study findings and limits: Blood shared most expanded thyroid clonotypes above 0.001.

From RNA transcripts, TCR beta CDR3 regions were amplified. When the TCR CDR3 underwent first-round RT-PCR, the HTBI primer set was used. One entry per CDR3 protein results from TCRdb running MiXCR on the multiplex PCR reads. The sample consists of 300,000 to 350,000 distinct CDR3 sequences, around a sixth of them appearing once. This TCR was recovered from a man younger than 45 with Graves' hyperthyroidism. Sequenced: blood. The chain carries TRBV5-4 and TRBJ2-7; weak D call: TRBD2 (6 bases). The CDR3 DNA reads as TGTGCCAGCAGCCAACCCGGGACTTCCTACGAGCAGTACTTC. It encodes CASSQPGTSYEQYF.